The 21 T cell receptor beta chains below all came from one sample that was sequenced in a study of molecular identifiers for immune sequencing clone quantification (dated by TCRdb to 2017 to 2018). The receptor library was made with PCR. The data were produced on a NextSeq 500. The public reads were quality trimmed at Q25 with fastp and then assembled into clones with MiXCR by TCRdb, keeping productive beta chains. Here each entry gathers all rows of one CDR3 protein and keeps the most common genes and DNA. For this sample there are a few hundred thousand distinct CDR3 sequences; about a quarter appear just once. The ten largest clonotypes hold about 0.73% of the sample. Sequenced: naive CD8+ T cells from blood, with Jurkat cell RNA spiked in. This specimen's cell subset or site label, per the study, means: FACS-sorted CD8+CD4-CCR7+CD45RA+ naive T cells. These receptors were collected from a human donor in good health. Some libraries in this study had Jurkat cell RNA spiked in.

The J gene is TRBJ2-1, the V gene TRBV4-1, with 11 bases aligning to TRBD1. The V gene end was trimmed by 9 bases and the J gene end by 3 bases; junction bases not matched to a gene: 7. This CDR3 contains 15 residues. Germline assignment: CDR1 MGHRA and CDR2 YSYEKL. CDR3 protein: CASQVGTGGYNEQFF. CDR3 coding DNA: TGCGCCAGTCAGGTCGGGACAGGGGGCTACAATGAGCAGTTCTTC.

The gene calls are TRBV3-1 and TRBJ1-1; 7 bases align to TRBD1. V trimming: 2 bases; J trimming: 0 bases; junction bases outside the gene matches: 15. This CDR3 has 19 amino acids. CDR1 and CDR2 (germline): LGHDT, YNNKEL (reference sequence). CDR3 bases: TGTGCCAGCAGCCAACACCTAGGGACAGTAGCCTTAATGAACACTGAAGCTTTCTTT. Translation: CASSQHLGTVALMNTEAFF.

This clonotype has only a few counts. V and J are TRBV5-4 and TRBJ1-6; D ambiguous. Germline values: CDR1 SGHNT, CDR2 YYREEE (reference sequence). V was pared by 0 bases and J by 3 bases, with 7 bases between. The CDR3 runs to 15 residues. CDR3 sequence (DNA): TGTGCCAGCAGCTTGGGGACCGACTATAATTCACCCCTCCACTTT. It yields the protein CASSLGTDYNSPLHF.

J is TRBJ1-5 and V is TRBV28; D unresolved. The CDR3 runs 13 residues. Looked up from germline, CDR1 is MDHEN and CDR2 is SYDVKM. V lost 5 bases and J 2 bases, leaving 7 bases between the germline ends. The CDR3 sequence: CASSTHGNQPQHF. CDR3 nucleotide sequence: TGTGCCAGCAGTACTCATGGCAATCAGCCCCAGCATTTT.

The table lists this clonotype with many counts. This chain links TRBV28 with TRBJ2-3, with 11 bases aligning to TRBD2. The CDR3 sequence is 16 residues long. The V and J ends lost 5 bases and 6 bases, in that order; junction bases with no gene match: 10. Germline V gene sequence: CDR1 MDHEN, CDR2 SYDVKM. In DNA, the CDR3 is TGTGCCAGCAGTACCCCACTAGCGGGAGTGTTGGATACGCAGTATTTT. It is translated as CASSTPLAGVLDTQYF.

The chain is built from TRBV4-1 and TRBJ1-5, with D uncertain. From germline, CDR1 is MGHRA and CDR2 YSYEKL. There are 13 residues in the CDR3. Trimming stripped 0 bases from V and 2 bases from J, with 2 bases between. CDR3 residues: CASSQDRNQPQHF. The CDR3 region has the DNA TGCGCCAGCAGCCAAGATCGCAATCAGCCCCAGCATTTT.

In the case of this clonotype: A read error may explain this, as a much larger clone is one base away. The rearrangement uses TRBV6-5 and TRBJ2-7; possibly TRBD2 for D (6 bases). The CDR3 runs to 15 residues. CDR1 and CDR2 (germline): MNHEY, SVGAGI. The DNA for the CDR3 is TGTGCCGGCAGTTACTCTACGACTAGCTCCTACGAGCAGTACTTC. Amino acid sequence: CAGSYSTTSSYEQYF.

This clonotype was seen many times. This chain connects TRBV28 to TRBJ2-2; the match to TRBD2 covers 9 bases. This CDR3 has 14 amino acids. From germline, CDR1 is MDHEN and CDR2 SYDVKM. V shed 2 bases and J 7 bases; nucleotides not matched to a gene: 2. The CDR3 DNA is TGTGCCAGCAGTTTACTAGCGGGATTCGGGGAGCTGTTTTTT. Translation gives CASSLLAGFGELFF.

At least ten counts were recorded for this clonotype. Relative to the germline gene, one junction end is altered; a read error may explain this. The genes are TRBV5-1 and TRBJ2-3; 10 bases match TRBD2. Germline V gene sequence: CDR1 SGHRS, CDR2 YFSETQ. The CDR3 has 15 amino acids. The CDR3 is CASSLAGGSTDTQYF. The CDR3 bases are TGTGCCAGCAGCTTAGCGGGAGGTAGCACAGATACGCAGTATTTT.

In this sample, this clonotype turned up a few times. V usage is TRBV13 and J usage is TRBJ2-5, with TRBD2 matching 8 bases. This CDR3 region has 15 residues. Germline values: CDR1 PRHDT, CDR2 FYEKMQ (reference sequence). The junction had 7 bases not matched to a gene; V was cut back by 1 base and J by 6 bases. The CDR3 DNA follows: TGTGCCAGCAGCTTAGCGGAGGTAGCGGGGAAGACCCAGTACTTC. Translated: CASSLAEVAGKTQYF.

V usage is TRBV27 and J usage is TRBJ2-7; the match to TRBD1 covers 7 bases. The CDR3 spans 15 residues. V lost 2 bases to trimming and J lost 2 bases; unmatched junction nucleotides: 6. Germline V CDR1 and CDR2: MNHEY, SMNVEV (reference sequence). Here the CDR3 reads CASSLGTAPTYEQYF. DNA for the CDR3: TGTGCCAGCAGTTTAGGGACAGCCCCCACCTACGAGCAGTACTTC.

This chain uses TRBV27 with TRBJ2-7; 8 positions agree with TRBD1. The germline V gene has CDR1 MNHEY and CDR2 SMNVEV (reference sequence). V gave up 6 bases and J gave up 2 bases; unmatched junction bases: 12. The CDR3 is made up of 16 amino acids. CDR3 amino acids: CASRFLGGQATYEQYF. The CDR3 DNA reads TGTGCCAGCAGGTTCCTCGGGGGACAGGCCACCTACGAGCAGTACTTC.

Many counts were recorded for this clonotype. The J gene is TRBJ2-5, the V gene TRBV7-9; either TRBD1 or TRBD2 may fit D (5 bases each). Germline loops: CDR1 SEHNR, CDR2 FQNEAQ (reference sequence). CDR3 length equals 15 residues. Trimming took off 5 bases at V and 5 bases at J, with 18 bases between the two ends. DNA of the CDR3: TGTGCCAGCAGCCGGCCGTACGGGGCCGATGAGACCCAGTACTTC. This gives the protein CASSRPYGADETQYF. The whole variable domain, filled in from reference TRBV7-9 and TRBJ2-5, reads DTGVSQNPRHKITKRGQNVTFRCDPISEHNRLYWYRQTLGQGPEFLTYFQNEAQLEKSRLLSDRFSAERPKGSFSTLEIQRTEQGDSAMYLCASSRPYGADETQYFGPGTRLLVL.

Regarding this clonotype: A much larger clone differs by one base, so this may be a read error. The V call is TRBV7-9, the J call TRBJ2-2; D remains unclear. Germline V CDR1 and CDR2: SEHNR, FQNEAQ (reference sequence). The CDR3 sequence is 13 residues long. V dropped 5 bases and J dropped 10 bases, with 14 bases sitting between them. CDR3: CASSPSSHEELFF. As DNA, the CDR3 is TGTGCCAGCAGCCCGTCCAGTCATGAGGAGCTGTTTTTT.

A remark on this clonotype: A much larger clonotype is one base distant, so this may be a read error. The genes are TRBV7-9 and TRBJ2-7; TRBD1 is a possible D gene (6 bases). This CDR3 region has 13 residues. The germline gives CDR1 SEHNR, CDR2 FQNEAQ (reference sequence). CDR3 amino acids: CASSPQGTYEQSF. The CDR3 DNA reads as TGTGCCAGCAGCCCACAGGGAACCTACGAGCAGTCCTTC.

This clonotype was observed at least ten times. The chain recombines TRBV30 with TRBJ1-1, with D perhaps TRBD1 (6 bases). This CDR3 region has 14 residues. Per the germline V gene, CDR1 is GTSNPN and CDR2 is SVGIG (reference sequence). Trimming shortened V by 0 bases and J by 1 base, and 9 bases separated the two germline ends. The CDR3 DNA sequence: TGTGCCTGGAGTGTACTACAGGGGAACACTGAAGCTTTCTTT. It translates to CAWSVLQGNTEAFF.

This clonotype was recorded many times. This rearrangement joins TRBV5-1 to TRBJ2-7; 7 nucleotides align to TRBD2. V was pared by 0 bases and J by 5 bases, with 5 bases of the junction left unmatched. The CDR3 totals 14 residues. CDR1 is SGHRS and CDR2 is YFSETQ in the germline V gene. The CDR3 DNA follows: TGCGCCAGCAGCTTGGGGAGCGGGATCAACGAGCAGTACTTC. This gives the protein CASSLGSGINEQYF.

The chain combines TRBV30 with TRBJ2-7; D ambiguous. The CDR3 totals 13 residues. Germline CDR1 GTSNPN, CDR2 SVGIG (reference sequence). V was trimmed by 3 bases and J by 3 bases, leaving 12 bases between them. CDR3 protein: CAWRSEDGYEQYF. The CDR3 nucleotides are TGTGCCTGGAGGTCTGAGGATGGCTACGAGCAGTACTTC. Full variable domain (rest looked up from reference TRBV30 and TRBJ2-7): SQTIHQWPATLVQPVGSPLSLECTVEGTSNPNLYWYRQAAGRGLQLLFYSVGIGQISSEVPQNLSASRPQDRQFILSSKKLLLSDSGFYLCAWRSEDGYEQYFGPGTRLTVT.

A remark on this clonotype: This may arise from a read error, as a much more abundant clone is one base away. The V and J genes are TRBV6-6 and TRBJ2-2; possibly TRBD1 for D (6 bases). The CDR3 sequence is 15 residues long. CDR1 MNHNY and CDR2 SVGAGI come from the germline V gene (reference sequence). The CDR3 here is CASSPGYRVTRELFF. The CDR3 DNA reads TGTGCCAGCAGTCCAGGTTACAGGGTCACCAGGGAGCTGTTTTTT.

The chain recombines TRBV29-1 with TRBJ2-3; 7 bases are a match to TRBD2. The CDR3 sequence is 16 residues long. The V segment lost 0 bases and the J segment 1 base; nucleotides outside the gene matches: 7. Looked up from germline, CDR1 is SQVTM and CDR2 is ANQGSEA. The DNA of the CDR3 is TGCAGCGTTGAAGATCGTCTGGGAGGGGGCACAGATACGCAGTATTTT. This codes for CSVEDRLGGGTDTQYF.

CDR3 bases: TGCGCCAGCAGCCCAGCACTGACAGGGATTTCCTACAATGAGCAGTTCTTC. Protein: CASSPALTGISYNEQFF. The rearrangement links TRBV4-1 to TRBJ2-1; 7 bases match TRBD1. Germline trimming cut 4 bases from V and 1 base from J; bases unmatched to any gene: 10. This CDR3 comprises 17 residues. Germline CDR1 MGHRA, CDR2 YSYEKL.